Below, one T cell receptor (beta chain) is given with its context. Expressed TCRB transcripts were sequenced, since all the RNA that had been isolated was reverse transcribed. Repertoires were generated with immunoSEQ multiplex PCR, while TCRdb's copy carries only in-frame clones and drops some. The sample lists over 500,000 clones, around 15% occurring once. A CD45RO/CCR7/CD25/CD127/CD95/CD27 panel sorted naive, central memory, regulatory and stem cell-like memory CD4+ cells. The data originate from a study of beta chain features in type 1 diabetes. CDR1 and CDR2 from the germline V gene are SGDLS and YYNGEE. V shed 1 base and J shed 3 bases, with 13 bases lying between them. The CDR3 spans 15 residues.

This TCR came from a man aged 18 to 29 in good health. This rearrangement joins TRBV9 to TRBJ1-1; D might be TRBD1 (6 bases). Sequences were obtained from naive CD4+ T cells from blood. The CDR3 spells CASSVYSEGDTEAFF. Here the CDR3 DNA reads TGTGCCAGCAGCGTATACTCGGAGGGGGACACTGAAGCTTTCTTT.